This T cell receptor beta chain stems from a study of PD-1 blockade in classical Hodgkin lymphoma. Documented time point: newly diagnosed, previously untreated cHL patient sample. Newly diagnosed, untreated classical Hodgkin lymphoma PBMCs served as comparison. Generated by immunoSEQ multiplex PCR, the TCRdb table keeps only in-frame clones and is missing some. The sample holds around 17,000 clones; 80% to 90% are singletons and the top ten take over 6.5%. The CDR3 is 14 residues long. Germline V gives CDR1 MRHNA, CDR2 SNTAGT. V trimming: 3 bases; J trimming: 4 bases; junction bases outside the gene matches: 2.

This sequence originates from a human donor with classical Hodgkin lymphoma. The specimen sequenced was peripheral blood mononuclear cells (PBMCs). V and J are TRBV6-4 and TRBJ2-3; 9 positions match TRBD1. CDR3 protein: CASSEQGASDTQYF. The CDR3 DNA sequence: TGTGCCAGCAGTGAACAGGGGGCATCAGATACGCAGTATTTT.